These 5 T cell receptor beta chains came from one sample sequenced in a study of shared clonotypes between healthy human individuals. CD8 cells regarded as naive lacked CD45RO, were positively chosen for CCR7, and omitted terminally differentiated effector memory CD45RA+ cells. Measured with immunoSEQ multiplex PCR; TCRdb has only the in-frame clones, and not every one. The table has about 550,000 clones, just under 97% seen once. Material: naive CD8+ T cells sorted from blood. Receptors originate from a woman aged 25-40 years in good health.

The count of this clone is one. The same CDR3 also results from other DNA sequences found in this sample. The chain is built from TRBV6-5 and TRBJ2-7, with 8 bases matching TRBD2. Germline CDR1 is MNHEY and CDR2 is SVGAGI. There are 13 residues in the CDR3. Trimming removed 5 bases from V and 3 bases from J; junction bases left unmatched: 3. CDR3 residues: CASSTGTSYEQYF. The CDR3 nucleotides are TGTGCCAGCAGTACCGGGACTAGCTACGAGCAGTACTTC.

This clone was recorded once. The CDR3 bases are TGTGCCAGCAGTTACGACAGTGGGGGTCAGCCCCAGCATTTT. This translates into CASSYDSGGQPQHF. The chain uses TRBV6-5 and TRBJ1-5, with a possible D match to TRBD1 (5 bases). The V end lost 2 bases, the J end lost 6 bases, and 11 bases lay between the germline ends. CDR3 length: 14 amino acids. CDR1 and CDR2 (germline): MNHEY, SVGAGI.

The chain links TRBV5-6 to TRBJ2-5; 9 bases agree with TRBD1. Losses at the gene ends were 4 bases for V and 5 bases for J; bases not matched to a gene: 6. The CDR3 contains 14 residues. Germline CDR1 is SGHDT and CDR2 is YYEEEE. The CDR3 DNA sequence: TGTGCCAGCAGCGAGGGACAGGGCTGGGAGACCCAGTACTTC. It specifies CASSEGQGWETQYF.

This chain links TRBV28 with TRBJ2-1; D might be TRBD1 (6 bases). Germline V lookup: CDR1 MDHEN, CDR2 SYDVKM. The CDR3 loop spans 17 amino acids. The ends were cut back, 1 base at V and 2 bases at J, with 15 bases in the middle. CDR3 sequence reads: CASSLLSGTSPYNEQFF. Here the CDR3 DNA reads TGTGCCAGCAGTTTATTATCCGGGACATCACCCTACAATGAGCAGTTCTTC.

CDR3 DNA sequence: TGCAGCGTTGGGACAGGGGTGCAATACGAGCAGTACTTC. Its protein product is CSVGTGVQYEQYF. The chain employs TRBV29-1 and TRBJ2-7; 9 bases line up with TRBD1. Per the germline V gene, CDR1 is SQVTM and CDR2 is ANQGSEA. Trimming removed 4 bases from V and 4 bases from J; junction bases left unmatched: 5. The CDR3 is made up of 13 amino acids.